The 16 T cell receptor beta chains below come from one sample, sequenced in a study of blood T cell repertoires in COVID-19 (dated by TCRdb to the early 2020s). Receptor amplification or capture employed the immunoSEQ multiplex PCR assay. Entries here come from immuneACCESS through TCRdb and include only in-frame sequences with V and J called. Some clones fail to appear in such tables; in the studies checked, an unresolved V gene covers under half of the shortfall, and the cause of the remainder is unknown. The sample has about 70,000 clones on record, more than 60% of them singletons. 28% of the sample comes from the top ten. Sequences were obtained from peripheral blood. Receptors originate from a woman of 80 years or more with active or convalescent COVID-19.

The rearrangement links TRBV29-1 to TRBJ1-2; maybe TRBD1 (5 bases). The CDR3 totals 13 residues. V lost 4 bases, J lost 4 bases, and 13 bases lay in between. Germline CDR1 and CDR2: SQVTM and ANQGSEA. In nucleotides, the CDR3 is TGCAGCGTTGGGGGGGGAGGAAGCTATGGCTACACCTTC. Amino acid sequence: CSVGGGGSYGYTF.

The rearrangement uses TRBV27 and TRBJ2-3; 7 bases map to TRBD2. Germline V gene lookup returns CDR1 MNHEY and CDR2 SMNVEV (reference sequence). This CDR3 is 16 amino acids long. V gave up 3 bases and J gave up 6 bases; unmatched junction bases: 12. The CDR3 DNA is TGTGCCAGCAGTTTTGGTCGGGGGGAGGGATTGGATACGCAGTATTTT. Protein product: CASSFGRGEGLDTQYF.

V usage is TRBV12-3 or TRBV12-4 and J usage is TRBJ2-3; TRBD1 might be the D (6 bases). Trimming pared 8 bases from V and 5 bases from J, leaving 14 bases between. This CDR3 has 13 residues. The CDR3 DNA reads TGTGCCAGCCACAGGGCAGGAGGAGATACGCAGTATTTT. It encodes CASHRAGGDTQYF.

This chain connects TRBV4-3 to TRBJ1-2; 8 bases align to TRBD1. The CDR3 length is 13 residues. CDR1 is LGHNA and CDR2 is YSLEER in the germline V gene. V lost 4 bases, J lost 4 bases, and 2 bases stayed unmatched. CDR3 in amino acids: CASSPQGAYGYTF. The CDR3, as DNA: TGCGCCAGCAGCCCGCAGGGGGCCTATGGCTACACCTTC.

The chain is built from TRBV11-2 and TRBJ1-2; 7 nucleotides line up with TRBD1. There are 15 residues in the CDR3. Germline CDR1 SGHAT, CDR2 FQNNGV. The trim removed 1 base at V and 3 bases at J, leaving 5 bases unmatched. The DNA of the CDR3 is TGTGCCAGCAGCTTAGGGGACAGCCCTTACTATGGCTACACCTTC. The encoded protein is CASSLGDSPYYGYTF.

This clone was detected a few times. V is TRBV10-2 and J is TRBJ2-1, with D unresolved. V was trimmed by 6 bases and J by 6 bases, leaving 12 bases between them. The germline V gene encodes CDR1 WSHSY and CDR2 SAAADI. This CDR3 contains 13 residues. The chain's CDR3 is CASRLTSRNEQFF. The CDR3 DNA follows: TGCGCCAGCAGACTCACCTCCCGCAATGAGCAGTTCTTC.

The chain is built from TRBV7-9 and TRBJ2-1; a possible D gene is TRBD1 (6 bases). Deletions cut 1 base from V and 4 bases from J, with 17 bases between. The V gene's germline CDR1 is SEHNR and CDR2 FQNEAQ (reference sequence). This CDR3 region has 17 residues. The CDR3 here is CASSLERPGDLYNEQFF. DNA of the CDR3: TGTGCCAGCAGCTTAGAGCGGCCAGGGGACCTATACAATGAGCAGTTCTTC.

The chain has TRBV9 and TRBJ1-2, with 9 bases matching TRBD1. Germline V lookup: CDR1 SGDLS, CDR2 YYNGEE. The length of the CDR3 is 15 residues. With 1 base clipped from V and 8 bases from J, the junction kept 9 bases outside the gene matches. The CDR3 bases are TGTGCCAGCAGCGTAACGGGACAGGGTGCTGGGGGCTACACCTTC. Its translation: CASSVTGQGAGGYTF.

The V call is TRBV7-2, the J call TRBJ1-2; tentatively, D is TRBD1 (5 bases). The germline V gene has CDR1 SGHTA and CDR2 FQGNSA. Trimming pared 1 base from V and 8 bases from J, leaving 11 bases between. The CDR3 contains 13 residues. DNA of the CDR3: TGTGCCAGCAGCTTAGGAGGGGAGGACGGCTACACCTTC. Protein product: CASSLGGEDGYTF.

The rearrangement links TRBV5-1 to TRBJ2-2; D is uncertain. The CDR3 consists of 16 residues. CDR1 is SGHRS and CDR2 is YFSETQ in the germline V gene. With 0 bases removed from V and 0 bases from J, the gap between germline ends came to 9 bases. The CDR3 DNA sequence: TGCGCCAGCAGCTTGGATGAGCTTTCGAACACCGGGGAGCTGTTTTTT. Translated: CASSLDELSNTGELFF.

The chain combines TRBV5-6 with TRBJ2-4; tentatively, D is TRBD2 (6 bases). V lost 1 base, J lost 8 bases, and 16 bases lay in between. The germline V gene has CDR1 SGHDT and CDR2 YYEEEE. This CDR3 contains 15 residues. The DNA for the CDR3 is TGTGCCAGCAGCTTGTATTCCGGGAGAGGTGACATTCAGTACTTC. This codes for CASSLYSGRGDIQYF.

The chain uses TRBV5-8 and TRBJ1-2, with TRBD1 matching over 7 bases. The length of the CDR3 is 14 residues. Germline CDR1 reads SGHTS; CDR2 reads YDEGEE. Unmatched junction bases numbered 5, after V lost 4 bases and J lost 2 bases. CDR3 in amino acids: CASSPIQGNYGYTF. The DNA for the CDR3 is TGTGCCAGCAGCCCCATACAGGGGAACTATGGCTACACCTTC.

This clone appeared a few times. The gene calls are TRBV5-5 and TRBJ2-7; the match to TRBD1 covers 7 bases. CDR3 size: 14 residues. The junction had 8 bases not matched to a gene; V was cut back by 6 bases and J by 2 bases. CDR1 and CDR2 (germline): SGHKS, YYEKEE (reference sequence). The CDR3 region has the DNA TGTGCCAGCACGGAAACAGGGGACACCTACGAGCAGTACTTC. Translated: CASTETGDTYEQYF.

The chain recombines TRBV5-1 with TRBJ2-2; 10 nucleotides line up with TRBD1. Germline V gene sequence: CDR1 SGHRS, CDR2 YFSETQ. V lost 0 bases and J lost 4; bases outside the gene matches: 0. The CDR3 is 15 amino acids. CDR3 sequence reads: CASSLGDRGTGELFF. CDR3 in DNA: TGCGCCAGCAGCTTGGGGGACAGGGGCACCGGGGAGCTGTTTTTT.

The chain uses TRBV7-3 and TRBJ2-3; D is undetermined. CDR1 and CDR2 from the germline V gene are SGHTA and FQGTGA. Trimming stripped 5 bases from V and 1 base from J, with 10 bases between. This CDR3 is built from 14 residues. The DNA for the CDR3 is TGTGCCAGCAGCCCTAACGCCGGCACAGATACGCAGTATTTT. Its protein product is CASSPNAGTDTQYF.

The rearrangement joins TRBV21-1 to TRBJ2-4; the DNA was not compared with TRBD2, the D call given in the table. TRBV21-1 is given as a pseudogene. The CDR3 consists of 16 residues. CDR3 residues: CASNLLAGVAKNIQYF. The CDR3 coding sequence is TGTGCCAGCAACCTACTAGCGGGGGTAGCCAAAAACATTCAGTACTTC.